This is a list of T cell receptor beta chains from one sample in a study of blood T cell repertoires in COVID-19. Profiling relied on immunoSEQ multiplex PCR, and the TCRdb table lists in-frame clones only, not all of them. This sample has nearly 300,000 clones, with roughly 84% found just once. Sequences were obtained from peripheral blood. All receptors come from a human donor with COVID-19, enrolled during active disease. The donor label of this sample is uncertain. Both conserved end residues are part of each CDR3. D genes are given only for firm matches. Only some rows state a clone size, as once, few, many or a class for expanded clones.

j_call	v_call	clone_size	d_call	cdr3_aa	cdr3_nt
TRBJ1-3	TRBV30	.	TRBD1	CAWRGDSPGLSGNTIYF	TGTGCCTGGAGAGGGGACAGTCCGGGCCTCTCTGGAAACACCATATATTTT
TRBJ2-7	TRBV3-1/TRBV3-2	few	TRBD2	CASSQVQREGPGNEQYF	TGTGCCAGCAGCCAAGTCCAGCGGGAGGGCCCTGGGAACGAGCAGTACTTC
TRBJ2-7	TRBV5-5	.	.	CASSPTTYEQYF	TGTGCCAGCAGCCCTACCACCTACGAGCAGTACTTC
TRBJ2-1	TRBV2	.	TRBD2	CASSGTSGSNEQFF	TGTGCCAGCAGTGGGACTAGCGGGAGTAATGAGCAGTTCTTC
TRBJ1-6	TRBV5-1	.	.	CASSLGQDNSPLHF	TGCGCCAGCAGCTTGGGACAGGATAATTCACCCCTCCACTTT
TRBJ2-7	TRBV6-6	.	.	CASSRSPPSGWGSYEQYF	TGTGCCAGCAGTCGCAGCCCCCCCTCAGGGTGGGGATCCTACGAGCAGTACTTC
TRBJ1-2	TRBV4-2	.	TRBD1	CASSPGTGDYYGYTF	TGTGCCAGCAGCCCAGGGACAGGGGACTATTATGGCTACACCTTC
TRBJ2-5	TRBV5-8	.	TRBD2	CASSLGTSGRETQYF	TGTGCCAGCAGCCTTGGGACTAGCGGGAGAGAGACCCAGTACTTC
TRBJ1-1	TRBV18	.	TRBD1	CASSVGQANTEAFF	TGTGCCAGCTCAGTGGGACAGGCGAACACTGAAGCTTTCTTT
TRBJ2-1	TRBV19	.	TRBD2	CASSTLGAGAHNEQFF	TGTGCCAGTAGTACCCTCGGAGCGGGAGCTCACAATGAGCAGTTCTTC
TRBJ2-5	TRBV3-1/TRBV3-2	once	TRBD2	CASSQGLVAETQYF	TGTGCCAGCAGCCAGGGACTAGTCGCCGAGACCCAGTACTTC
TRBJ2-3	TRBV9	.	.	CASSVISTDTQYF	TGTGCCAGCAGCGTTATTAGCACAGATACGCAGTATTTT
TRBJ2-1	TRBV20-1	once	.	CSARDDNEQFF	TGCAGTGCTAGAGACGACAATGAGCAGTTCTTC
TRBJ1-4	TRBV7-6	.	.	CASSSYGRIEKLFF	TGTGCCAGCAGCTCCTACGGGAGGATCGAAAAACTGTTTTTT
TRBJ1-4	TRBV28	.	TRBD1	CASSSGTGTNEKLFF	TGTGCCAGCAGTTCAGGGACAGGCACAAATGAAAAACTGTTTTTT
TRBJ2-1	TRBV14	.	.	CASSQELGYEQFF	TGTGCCAGCAGCCAAGAGTTGGGCTATGAGCAGTTCTTC
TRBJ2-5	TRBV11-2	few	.	CASSLEGRPQETQYF	TGTGCCAGCAGCTTAGAGGGCCGCCCACAAGAGACCCAGTACTTC
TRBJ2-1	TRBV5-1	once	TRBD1	CASSLGDRGGYNEQFF	TGCGCCAGCAGCTTGGGGGACAGGGGAGGGTACAATGAGCAGTTCTTC
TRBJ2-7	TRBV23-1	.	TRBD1	CASSLIDRGREQYF	TGCGCCAGCAGTCTAATAGACAGGGGACGCGAGCAGTACTTC
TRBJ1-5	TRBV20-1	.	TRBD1	CSASTTGTATHF	TGCAGTGCTAGTACGACCGGGACAGCCACGCATTTT
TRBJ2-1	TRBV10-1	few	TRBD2	CARAVIKGGRLGDEQFF	TGCGCCAGGGCAGTGATAAAGGGAGGGCGATTGGGGGATGAGCAGTTCTTC
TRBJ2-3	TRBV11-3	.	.	CASSPSPSGVTDTQYF	TGTGCCAGCAGCCCATCCCCGTCGGGAGTGACAGATACGCAGTATTTT
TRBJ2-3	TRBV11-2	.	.	CASSPYTGTNTDTQYF	TGTGCCAGCAGTCCCTACACAGGGACAAACACAGATACGCAGTATTTT
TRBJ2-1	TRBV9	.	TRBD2	CASSASNGLAGGDEQFF	TGTGCCAGCAGCGCCAGTAATGGACTAGCGGGAGGGGATGAGCAGTTCTTC
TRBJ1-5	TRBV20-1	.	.	CSASAGYSNQPQHF	TGCAGTGCTAGTGCAGGATATAGCAATCAGCCCCAGCATTTT
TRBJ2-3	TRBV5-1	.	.	CASSLSGGGTDTQYF	TGCGCCAGCAGCTTGTCCGGGGGTGGCACAGATACGCAGTATTTT
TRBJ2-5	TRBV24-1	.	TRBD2	CATSEGGGLAGGGAQETQYF	TGTGCCACCAGTGAAGGGGGGGGACTAGCGGGAGGTGGGGCTCAAGAGACCCAGTACTTC
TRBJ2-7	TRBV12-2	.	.	CAQRDIGSSITYEQYF	TGTGCACAACGGGACATCGGTTCTTCAATAACCTACGAGCAGTACTTC
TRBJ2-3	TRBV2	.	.	CASVARADTQYF	TGTGCCAGCGTGGCTAGAGCTGATACGCAGTATTTT
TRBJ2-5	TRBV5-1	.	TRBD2	CASSLADGTSGQETQYF	TGCGCCAGCAGCTTGGCCGACGGGACTAGCGGGCAAGAGACCCAGTACTTC
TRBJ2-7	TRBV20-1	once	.	CSASEDGTPTYEQYF	TGCAGTGCTAGTGAGGACGGGACACCTACCTACGAGCAGTACTTC
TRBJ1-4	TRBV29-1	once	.	CSVEVQKNEKLFF	TGCAGCGTTGAAGTACAGAAGAATGAAAAACTGTTTTTT
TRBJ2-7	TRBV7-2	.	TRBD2	CASSSGLRGRADEQYF	TGTGCCAGCAGCTCCGGACTGCGCGGGAGGGCCGATGAGCAGTACTTC
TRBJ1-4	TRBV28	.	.	CASRGHFNEKLFF	TGTGCCAGCAGAGGACACTTTAATGAAAAACTGTTTTTT
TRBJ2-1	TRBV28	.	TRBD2	CASYPGTSGTSTNEQFF	TGTGCCAGTTATCCCGGGACTAGCGGGACCTCGACGAATGAGCAGTTCTTC
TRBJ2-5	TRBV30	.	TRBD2	CACSTSGQETQYF	TGTGCCTGTTCGACTAGCGGACAAGAGACCCAGTACTTC
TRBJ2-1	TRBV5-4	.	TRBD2	CASSLGLAGGSYNEQFF	TGTGCCAGCAGCTTGGGCTTAGCGGGAGGCTCCTACAATGAGCAGTTCTTC
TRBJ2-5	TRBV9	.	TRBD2	CASSPGLAVETQYF	TGTGCCAGCAGCCCCGGACTAGCTGTCGAGACCCAGTACTTC
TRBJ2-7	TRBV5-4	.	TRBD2	CASSLEVSGIHEQYF	TGTGCCAGCAGCTTGGAGGTTAGCGGGATCCACGAGCAGTACTTC
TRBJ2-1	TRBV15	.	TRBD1	CATSSQGAANEQFF	TGTGCCACCAGCAGCCAGGGGGCAGCTAATGAGCAGTTCTTC
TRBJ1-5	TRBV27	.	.	CASSLSWGQPQHF	TGTGCCAGCAGTTTATCGTGGGGCCAGCCCCAGCATTTT
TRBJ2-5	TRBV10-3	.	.	CASEGGAGETQYF	TGTGCCAGCGAGGGGGGGGCAGGGGAGACCCAGTACTTC
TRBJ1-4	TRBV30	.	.	CAWSGFGASKEKLFF	TGTGCCTGGAGTGGGTTTGGGGCGTCAAAAGAAAAACTGTTTTTT
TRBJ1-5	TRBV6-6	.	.	CASSQGTQKEYPQHF	TGTGCCAGCAGCCAGGGCACACAGAAGGAGTACCCCCAGCATTTT
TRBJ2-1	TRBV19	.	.	CASKGRVRDNEQFF	TGTGCCAGTAAGGGTCGGGTGCGGGACAATGAGCAGTTCTTC
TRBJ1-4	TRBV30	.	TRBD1	CAWRGQGATNEKLFF	TGTGCCTGGAGGGGCCAGGGGGCGACTAATGAAAAACTGTTTTTT
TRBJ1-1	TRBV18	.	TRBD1	CASSPTGEEAFF	TGTGCCAGCTCACCAACAGGGGAGGAAGCTTTCTTT